The text below deals with one T cell receptor (beta chain). The data belong to a study of Tregs in tolerant kidney transplant recipients. V dropped 4 bases and J dropped 7 bases, with 11 bases sitting between them. CDR3 size: 12 residues. The V gene's germline CDR1 is SGHTS and CDR2 YDEGEE. Only in-frame clones appear in the TCRdb table, and some are missing; sequencing was by immunoSEQ multiplex PCR. The sample lists 60,000 or so clones; approximately 83% were seen once. The chain combines TRBV5-8 with TRBJ1-1; D ambiguous. This receptor was taken from a human donor who received a combined kidney and bone marrow transplant. The source was Tregs from blood, collected before the transplant. The CDR3: CASSVTGIEAFF. In nucleotides, the CDR3 is TGTGCCAGCAGCGTTACCGGGATTGAAGCTTTCTTT.